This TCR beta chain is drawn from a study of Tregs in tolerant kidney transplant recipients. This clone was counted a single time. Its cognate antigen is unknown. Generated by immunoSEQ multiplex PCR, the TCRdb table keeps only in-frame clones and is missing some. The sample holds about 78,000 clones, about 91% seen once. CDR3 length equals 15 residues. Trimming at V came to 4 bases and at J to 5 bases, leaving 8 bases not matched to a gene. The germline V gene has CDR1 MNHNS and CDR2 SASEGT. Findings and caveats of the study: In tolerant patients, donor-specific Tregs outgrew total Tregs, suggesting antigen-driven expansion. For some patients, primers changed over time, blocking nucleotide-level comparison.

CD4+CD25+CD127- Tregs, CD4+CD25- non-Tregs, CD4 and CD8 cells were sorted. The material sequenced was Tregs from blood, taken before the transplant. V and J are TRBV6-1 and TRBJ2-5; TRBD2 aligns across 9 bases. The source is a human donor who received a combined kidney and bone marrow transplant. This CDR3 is CASSVLAGLSETQYF. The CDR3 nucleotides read TGTGCCAGCAGTGTCCTAGCGGGGCTCAGTGAGACCCAGTACTTC.